Given below is one T cell receptor (beta chain) in context. Its antigen is currently not known. The record has no base qualities; no much larger clone is one base away. Each PCR received spiked-in synthetic TCR analog templates so that absolute template abundance could be estimated from read counts. The immunoSEQ assay used bias-controlled V and J gene primers to amplify TCRbeta CDR3 regions from genomic DNA. Sequencing of rearranged TCRbeta segments was performed at approximately 20X coverage. The study's processing was this. Clustering was used to correct sequencing errors, and CDR3s were annotated against IMGT so that V, D and J genes could be assigned. Only productive TCRbeta rearrangements were used in downstream analyses, excluding out-of-frame or stop-codon sequences. Clonality was calculated as one minus the Shannon entropy normalized by the log of the number of unique productive sequences. Fisher's exact test with Benjamini-Hochberg correction, at a threshold of adjusted p below 0.01, was used to find clones that differed between time points or between blood and tumor. Sourced from immuneACCESS, this table was stored by TCRdb with only in-frame sequences that have V and J called. A share of the clones is absent; for the studies checked, an unresolved V gene accounts for under half, and the remainder has no known explanation. V, J and clone size derive from that table, while D and trimming were established from the DNA sequence. Recorded for this sample are 35,000 to 50,000 clones; roughly 77% of them occurred a single time. 2.5% to 3% of the sample is held by the ten biggest clonotypes.

A total of 25 to 35 patients with locally advanced or metastatic urothelial carcinoma, treated at Memorial Sloan Kettering on a trial protocol, made up the cohort. Peripheral blood mononuclear cells were collected pretreatment and during treatment, with between 1 and 8 total time points per patient. The Qiagen DNeasy Blood extraction kit was used to purify genomic DNA from total PBMCs and tumor samples. PBMCs were collected pretreatment and during treatment, and were isolated and stored as previously described. The data originate from a study of PD-L1 blockade in urothelial cancer (dated by TCRdb to the late 2010s). Broadly, across the study: Therapy was started at some point between 2014 and 2016 for all patients, and atezolizumab 1,200 mg was administered intravenously every 3 weeks. Pretreatment tumor samples and matched peripheral blood, collected serially before and after atezolizumab treatment, underwent TCR sequencing. Just over 28 patients had pretreatment blood TCR-seq, some 25 had at least one posttreatment blood collection, and some 25 had tumor TCR-seq. Durable clinical benefit was achieved by nine patients and was not achieved by 20 patients. Blood samples were analyzed at two time points: 3 weeks after treatment start (second dose) and 6 weeks after treatment start. Twenty-five of 29 patients were identified as males with urothelial cancer of bladder origin, and a prior smoking history was reported by 18 of 29 patients. A median of about 150,000 T cells and roughly 80,000 unique TCRs was obtained from blood samples, and a median clonality of approximately 0.086 was observed. Whole exome sequencing and RNA sequencing of pretreatment tumors were performed alongside TCR sequencing in the same patients. An ECOG performance status of 0 or 1 was recorded for the patients, and 0 to 3 prior chemotherapy regimens had been received by the patients. The study, an exploratory multi-omic analysis, examined somatic, immune and clinical correlates of response to PD-L1 blockade with atezolizumab in urothelial cancer. Durable clinical benefit meant progression-free survival longer than 6 months, and TCR features were also tested against progression-free and overall survival.

Via the germline V gene, CDR1 is SGHDT and CDR2 YYEEEE. Relative to germline, V is 5 bases shorter and J is 0 bases shorter, with 9 bases between their ends. Measured from the cysteine to the phenylalanine, the CDR3 is 14 residues long. Here the CDR3 DNA is all that survives: 42 bases in frame from base 1. Here is what the overall study found, with its caveats: A pretreatment peripheral blood TCR clonality below the median was linked to improved progression-free and overall survival. Because of the small sample size (n of about 29) and the many exploratory analyses performed, the results are intended to be regarded as hypothesis-generating. Among patients with durable benefit, tumor-associated TCR clones showed greater expansion in peripheral blood 3 weeks after treatment started (n ≈ 20, p = 0.022).

The chain is made from TRBV5-6 and TRBJ2-1, with TRBD1 tentatively as D gene (5 bases match). The receptor's source is a man between 65 and 85 years old with urothelial cancer. Sequenced material: PBMCs, taken around atezolizumab (anti-PD-L1) treatment. For the CDR3, the sequence is CASSTRASYNEQFF. The sequence in DNA is TGTGCCAGCAGTACCAGGGCCTCCTACAATGAGCAGTTCTTC.